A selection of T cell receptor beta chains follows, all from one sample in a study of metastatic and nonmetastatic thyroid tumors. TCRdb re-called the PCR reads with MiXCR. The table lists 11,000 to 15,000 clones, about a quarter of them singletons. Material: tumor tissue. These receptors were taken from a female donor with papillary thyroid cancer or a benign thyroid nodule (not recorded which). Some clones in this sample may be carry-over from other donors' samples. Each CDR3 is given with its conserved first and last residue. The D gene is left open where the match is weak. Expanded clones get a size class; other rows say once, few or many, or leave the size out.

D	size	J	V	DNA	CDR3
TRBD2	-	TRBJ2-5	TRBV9	TGTGCCAGCAGCCCCGGGGGACTAACGGAGGGGACCCAGTACTTC	CASSPGGLTEGTQYF
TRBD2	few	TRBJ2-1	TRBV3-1	TGTGCCAGCAGCGAACTAGCGGGACGGAATGAGCAGTTCTTC	CASSELAGRNEQFF
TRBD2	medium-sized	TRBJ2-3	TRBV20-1	TGCAGTGCTAGAGACCCCTCTAGCGGGCCCACAGATACGCAGTATTTT	CSARDPSSGPTDTQYF
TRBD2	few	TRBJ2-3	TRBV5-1	TGCGCCAGCAGCGGGGGGGTGACGGCTAGCACAGATACGCAGTATTTT	CASSGGVTASTDTQYF
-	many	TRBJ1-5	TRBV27	TGTGCCAGCAGTTTTTTCCGTAGCGGCAGAAACGATAGCAATCAGCCCCAGCATTTT	CASSFFRSGRNDSNQPQHF
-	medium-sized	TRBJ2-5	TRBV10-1	TGCGCCAGCAGTGACGGCGGAGCAAGGGGGACCCAGTACTTC	CASSDGGARGTQYF
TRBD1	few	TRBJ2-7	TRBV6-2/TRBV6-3	TGTGCCAGCAGTTACTCGGGACAGGGGCTCCAGTACTTC	CASSYSGQGLQYF
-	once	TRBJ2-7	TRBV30	TGTGCCTCCTACAGGGTGAGCTCCTACGAGCAGTACTTC	CASYRVSSYEQYF
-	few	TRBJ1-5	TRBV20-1	TGCAGTGCTAGACCCCCGGGAGACAATCAGCCCCAGCATTTT	CSARPPGDNQPQHF
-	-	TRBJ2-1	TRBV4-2	TGTGCCAGCAGCCCGGACTACAGCTCCCACAATGAGCATTTCTTC	CASSPDYSSHNEHFF
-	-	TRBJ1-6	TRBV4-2	TGTGCCAGCTCCACGGACAGAGATAATTCACCCCTCCACTTT	CASSTDRDNSPLHF
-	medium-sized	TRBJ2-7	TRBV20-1	TGCAGTGCAGTCTCCTACGAGCAGTACTTC	CSAVSYEQYF
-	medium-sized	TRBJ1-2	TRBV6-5	TGTGCCAGCAGTTACTCCTCCCGCCGGGGCTATGGCTACACCTTC	CASSYSSRRGYGYTF
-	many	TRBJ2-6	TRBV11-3	TGTGCCAGCAGAGACTCCGCAACTGGGGCCAACGTCCTGACTTTC	CASRDSATGANVLTF
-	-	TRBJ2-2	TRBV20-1	TGCAGTGCTAGAGATAGTAGTACTGGCACCGGGGAGCTGTTTTTT	CSARDSSTGTGELFF
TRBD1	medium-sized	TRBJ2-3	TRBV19	TGTGCCAGTAGTATGACAGGGAGCACAGATACGCAGTATTTT	CASSMTGSTDTQYF
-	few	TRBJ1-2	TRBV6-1	TGTGCCAGCAGTGAGGGGCATCGGCCTGGCTACACCTTC	CASSEGHRPGYTF
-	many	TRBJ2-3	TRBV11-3	TGTGCCAGCAGCGCTGAAAGCACAGATACGCAGTATTTT	CASSAESTDTQYF
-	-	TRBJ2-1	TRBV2	TGTGCCAGCAGTTATAAGGACGGGGGATTCTACAATGAGCAGTTCTTC	CASSYKDGGFYNEQFF
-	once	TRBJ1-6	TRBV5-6	TGTGCCAGCAGCTTTAGGGGGGCGAAGGGAAATTCACCCCTCCACTTT	CASSFRGAKGNSPLHF
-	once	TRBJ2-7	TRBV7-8	TGTGCCAGCAGCTTACAGGCTACCTACGAGCAGTACTTC	CASSLQATYEQYF
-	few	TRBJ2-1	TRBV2	TGTGCCAGCAGAAAGGGGGGGAGCTCCTACAATGAGCAGTTCTTC	CASRKGGSSYNEQFF
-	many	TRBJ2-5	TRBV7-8	TGTGCCAGCTCGTCCCCCCCCAGCCTCCTACTCCCCCAAGAGACCCAGTACTTC	CASSSPPSLLLPQETQYF
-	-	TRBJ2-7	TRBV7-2	TGTGCCAGCAGCTTAGCGAATGCGGAGGGGCCCTACGAGCAGTACTTC	CASSLANAEGPYEQYF
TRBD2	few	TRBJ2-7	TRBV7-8	TGTGCCAGCAGCTTTCTAGCGGGAGAAGCCTCATACGAGCAGTACTTC	CASSFLAGEASYEQYF
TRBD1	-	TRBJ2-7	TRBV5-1	TGCGCCAGCAGCTTAGATTCAGGGGGTAGTCCCTACGAGCAGTACTTC	CASSLDSGGSPYEQYF
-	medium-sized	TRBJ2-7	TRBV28	TGTGCCAGCAGTTTTCCCCTATCTGAGGGGACGGAACCCTACGAGCAGTACTTC	CASSFPLSEGTEPYEQYF
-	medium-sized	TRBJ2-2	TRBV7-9	TGTGCCAGCAGCCCAGCTGGGAGCACCGGGGAGCTGTTTTTT	CASSPAGSTGELFF
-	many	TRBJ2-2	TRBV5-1	TGCGCCAGCAGCTTGCCCGTGAACACCGGGGAGCTGTTTTTT	CASSLPVNTGELFF
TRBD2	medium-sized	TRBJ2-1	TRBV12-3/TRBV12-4	TGTGCCAGCAGGGAGGGCGGGGGCTCCTACAATGAGCAGTTCTTC	CASREGGGSYNEQFF
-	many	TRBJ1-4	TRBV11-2	TGTGCCAGCAGCTTTGGGGTCAACGATGAAAAACTGTTTTTT	CASSFGVNDEKLFF
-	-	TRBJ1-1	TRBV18	TGTGCCAGCTCACCACCGAGTAAGAACACTGAAGCTTTCTTT	CASSPPSKNTEAFF
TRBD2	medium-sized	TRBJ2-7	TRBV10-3	TGTGCCATCAGTGCGGGGGGGGAGCTCTACGAGCAGTACTTC	CAISAGGELYEQYF
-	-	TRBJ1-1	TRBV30	TGTGCCTGGTTGGGATCTAGGGACACTGAAGCTTTCTTT	CAWLGSRDTEAFF
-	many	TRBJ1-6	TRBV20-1	TGCAGTGCTCCCAGGGACACACGGGATTCACCCCTCCACTTT	CSAPRDTRDSPLHF
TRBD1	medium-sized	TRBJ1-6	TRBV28	TGTGCCAGCAGTTCTCCGGGACAGGGGAATTCACCCCTCCACTTT	CASSSPGQGNSPLHF
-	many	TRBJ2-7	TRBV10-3	TGTGCCATCGCAGGGGGGCAGGGTAAGGAGCAGTACTTC	CAIAGGQGKEQYF
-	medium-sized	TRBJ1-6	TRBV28	TGTGCCAGCAGTCCGGGGGGGCTCAGATCACCCCTCCACTTT	CASSPGGLRSPLHF
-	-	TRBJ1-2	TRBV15	TGTGCCACCAGCAGAGATCTAAACTATGGCTACACCTTC	CATSRDLNYGYTF
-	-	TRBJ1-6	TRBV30	TGTGCCTGGAGTGTAGAGGGGGGAGAATCACCCCTCCACTTT	CAWSVEGGESPLHF
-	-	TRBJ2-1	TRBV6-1	TGTGCCAGCAGCGAAGGGACTTTACGCAAGCAGTTCTTC	CASSEGTLRKQFF
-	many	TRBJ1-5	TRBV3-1	TGTGCCAGCAGCCAAAGTCGAAGTGGTGTTGATAGTCAGCCCCAGCATTTT	CASSQSRSGVDSQPQHF
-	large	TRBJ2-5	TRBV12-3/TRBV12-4	TGTGCCAGCAGTCCAGGGGTCCTTGGGGCCCAGTACTTC	CASSPGVLGAQYF
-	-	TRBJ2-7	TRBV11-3	TGTGCCAGCAGCTTAGGTGAGAAACCCTACGAGCAGTACTTC	CASSLGEKPYEQYF
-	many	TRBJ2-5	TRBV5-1	TGCGCCAGCACCGTCTCCTTAGGCGGAAACCAAGAGACCCAGTACTTC	CASTVSLGGNQETQYF
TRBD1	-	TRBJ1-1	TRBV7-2	TGTGCCAGCAGCACCCGGACAGGGTCGAACACTGAAGCTTTCTTT	CASSTRTGSNTEAFF
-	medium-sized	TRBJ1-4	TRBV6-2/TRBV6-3	TGTGCCAGCAGTTCCGGCCAGACCCCGGAAAAACTGTTTTTT	CASSSGQTPEKLFF